This T cell receptor (beta chain) was documented in a study of blood T cells in healthy people across ages. General study points: Long-lived and aged donors differed, with more naive CD4+ cells and higher diversity in the long-lived. Naive T cell percentage by flow cytometry tracked strongly with beta diversity.

CDR1 is SGHRS, CDR2 YFSETQ, per germline. V shed 4 bases and J shed 5 bases, with 10 bases lying between them. The CDR3 spans 13 residues. Using a J-beta primer mix together with a sample-barcoded 5' primer, a second PCR was run for roughly 7 to 12 cycles. Unique molecular identifiers of 12 random nucleotides labeled each cDNA. Using its own MiXCR run on the 5' RACE reads, TCRdb lists one record per CDR3 protein. The top ten hold around 20% of the sample, which has about 730,000 distinct CDR3 sequences, about 40% seen once. Per sample, at least 5.5 micrograms of total RNA were extracted. This clonotype was seen more than once but under ten times. Its target is unknown.

The rearrangement links TRBV5-1 to TRBJ2-1; no firm D call. The sequence was collected from a woman aged 55-69 years in good health. Sequenced material: blood. The CDR3 region has the DNA TGCGCCAGCAGCCCAACAGCTGACAATGAGCAGTTCTTC. Residues: CASSPTADNEQFF.